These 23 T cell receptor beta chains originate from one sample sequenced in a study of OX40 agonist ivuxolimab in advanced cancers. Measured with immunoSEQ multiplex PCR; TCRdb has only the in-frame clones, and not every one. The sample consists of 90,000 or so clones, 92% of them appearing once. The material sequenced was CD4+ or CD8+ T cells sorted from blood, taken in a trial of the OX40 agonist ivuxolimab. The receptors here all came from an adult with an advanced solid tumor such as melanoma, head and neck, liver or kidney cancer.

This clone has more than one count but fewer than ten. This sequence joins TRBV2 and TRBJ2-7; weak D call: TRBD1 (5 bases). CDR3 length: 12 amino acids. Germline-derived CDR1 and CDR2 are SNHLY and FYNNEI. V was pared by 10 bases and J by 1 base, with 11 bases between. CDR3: CATSQESYEQYF. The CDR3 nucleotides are TGTGCCACCTCACAGGAGTCCTACGAGCAGTACTTC.

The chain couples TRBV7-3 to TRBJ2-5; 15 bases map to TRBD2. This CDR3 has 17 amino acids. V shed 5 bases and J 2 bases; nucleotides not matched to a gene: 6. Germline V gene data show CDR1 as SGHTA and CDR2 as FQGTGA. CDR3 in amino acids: CASSQAGTSGGQETQYF. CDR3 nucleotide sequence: TGTGCCAGCAGCCAAGCCGGGACTAGCGGGGGGCAAGAGACCCAGTACTTC.

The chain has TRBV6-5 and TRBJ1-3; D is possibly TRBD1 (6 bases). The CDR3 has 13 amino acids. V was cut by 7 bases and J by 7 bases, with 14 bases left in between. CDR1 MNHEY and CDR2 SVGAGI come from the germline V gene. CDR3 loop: CASTDRSSNTIYF. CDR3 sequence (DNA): TGTGCCAGCACCGACAGGTCGAGCAACACCATATATTTT.

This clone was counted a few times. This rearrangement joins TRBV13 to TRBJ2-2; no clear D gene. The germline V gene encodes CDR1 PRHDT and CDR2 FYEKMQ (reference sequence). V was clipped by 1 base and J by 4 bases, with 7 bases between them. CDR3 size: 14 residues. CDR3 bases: TGTGCCAGCAGCTTAGTCCACTCCACCGGGGAGCTGTTTTTT. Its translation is CASSLVHSTGELFF.

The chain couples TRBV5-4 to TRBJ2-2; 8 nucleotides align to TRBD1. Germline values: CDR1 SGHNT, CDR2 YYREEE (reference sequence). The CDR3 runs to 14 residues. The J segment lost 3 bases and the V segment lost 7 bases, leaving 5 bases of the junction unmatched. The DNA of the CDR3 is TGTGCCAGCGCAGGGGGCTCCCACACCGGGGAGCTGTTTTTT. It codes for CASAGGSHTGELFF.

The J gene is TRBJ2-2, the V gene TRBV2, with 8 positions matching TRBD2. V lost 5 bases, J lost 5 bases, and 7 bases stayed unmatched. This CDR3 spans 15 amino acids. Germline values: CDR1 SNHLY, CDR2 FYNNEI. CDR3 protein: CASSSLAGYTGELFF. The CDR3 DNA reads TGTGCCAGCAGTTCGTTAGCGGGATATACCGGGGAGCTGTTTTTT.

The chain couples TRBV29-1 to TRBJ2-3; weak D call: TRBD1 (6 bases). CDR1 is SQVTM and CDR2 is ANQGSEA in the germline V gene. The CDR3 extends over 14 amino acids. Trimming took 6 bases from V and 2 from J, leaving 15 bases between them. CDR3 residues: CSVQGTPVTDTQYF. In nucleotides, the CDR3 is TGCAGCGTACAGGGAACCCCCGTCACAGATACGCAGTATTTT.

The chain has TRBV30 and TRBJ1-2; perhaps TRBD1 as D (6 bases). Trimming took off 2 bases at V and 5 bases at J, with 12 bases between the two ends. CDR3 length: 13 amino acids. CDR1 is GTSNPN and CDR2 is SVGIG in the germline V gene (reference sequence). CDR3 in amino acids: CAWSTGPTYGYTF. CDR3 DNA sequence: TGTGCCTGGAGTACAGGGCCTACTTATGGCTACACCTTC.

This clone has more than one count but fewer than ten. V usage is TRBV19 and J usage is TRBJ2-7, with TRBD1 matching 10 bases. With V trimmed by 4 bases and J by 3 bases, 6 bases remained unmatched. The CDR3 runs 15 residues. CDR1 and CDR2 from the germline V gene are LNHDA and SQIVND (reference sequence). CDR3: CASSNMGQGFYEQYF. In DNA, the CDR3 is TGTGCCAGTAGTAATATGGGACAGGGGTTCTACGAGCAGTACTTC.

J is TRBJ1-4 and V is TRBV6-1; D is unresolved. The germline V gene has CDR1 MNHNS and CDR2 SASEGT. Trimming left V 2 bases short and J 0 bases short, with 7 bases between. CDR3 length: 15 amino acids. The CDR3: CASSERPSTNEKLFF. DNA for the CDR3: TGTGCCAGCAGTGAAAGGCCCTCAACTAATGAAAAACTGTTTTTT.

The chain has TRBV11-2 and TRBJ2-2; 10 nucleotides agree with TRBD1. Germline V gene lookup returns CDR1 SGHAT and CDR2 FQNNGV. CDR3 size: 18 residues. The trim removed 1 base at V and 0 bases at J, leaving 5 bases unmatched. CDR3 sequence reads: CASSLGDRGAANTGELFF. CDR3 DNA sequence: TGTGCCAGCAGCTTAGGGGACAGGGGAGCTGCGAACACCGGGGAGCTGTTTTTT. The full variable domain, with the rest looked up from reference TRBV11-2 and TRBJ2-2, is EAGVAQSPRYKIIEKRQSVAFWCNPISGHATLYWYQQILGQGPKLLIQFQNNGVVDDSQLPKDRFSAERLKGVDSTLKIQPAKLEDSAVYLCASSLGDRGAANTGELFFGEGSRLTVL.

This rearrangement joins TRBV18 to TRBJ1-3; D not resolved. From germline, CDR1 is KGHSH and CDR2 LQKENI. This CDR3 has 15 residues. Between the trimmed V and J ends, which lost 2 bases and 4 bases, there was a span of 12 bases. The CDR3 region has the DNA TGTGCCAGCTCACCAACGGGATTGGGCGGAAACACCATATATTTT. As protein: CASSPTGLGGNTIYF.

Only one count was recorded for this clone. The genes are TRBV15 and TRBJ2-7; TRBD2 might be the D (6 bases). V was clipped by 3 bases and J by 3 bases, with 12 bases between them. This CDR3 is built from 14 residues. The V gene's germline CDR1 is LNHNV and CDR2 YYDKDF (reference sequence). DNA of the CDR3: TGTGCCACCAGCAGGGAGGTGGGGGGCTACGAGCAGTACTTC. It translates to CATSREVGGYEQYF.

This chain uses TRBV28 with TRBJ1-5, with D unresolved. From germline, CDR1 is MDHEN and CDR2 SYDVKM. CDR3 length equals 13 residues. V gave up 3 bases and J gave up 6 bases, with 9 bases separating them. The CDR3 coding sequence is TGTGCCAGCAGTTTCCAGGTTGCTCAGCCCCAGCATTTT. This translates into CASSFQVAQPQHF.

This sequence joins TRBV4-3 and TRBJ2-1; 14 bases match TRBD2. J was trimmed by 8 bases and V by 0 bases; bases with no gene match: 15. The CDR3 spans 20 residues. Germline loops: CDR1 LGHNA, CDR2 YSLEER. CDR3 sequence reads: CASSQDIASGTSGSGDEQFF. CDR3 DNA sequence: TGCGCCAGCAGCCAAGATATCGCCTCGGGGACTAGCGGGAGTGGGGATGAGCAGTTCTTC.

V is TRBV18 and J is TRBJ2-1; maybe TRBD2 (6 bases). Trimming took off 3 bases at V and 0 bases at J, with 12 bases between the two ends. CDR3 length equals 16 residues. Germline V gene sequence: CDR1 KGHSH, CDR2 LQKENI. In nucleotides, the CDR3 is TGTGCCAGCTCACCTAGGACTACTAGCTCCTACAATGAGCAGTTCTTC. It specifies CASSPRTTSSYNEQFF. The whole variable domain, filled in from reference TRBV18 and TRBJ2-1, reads NAGVMQNPRHLVRRRGQEARLRCSPMKGHSHVYWYRQLPEEGLKFMVYLQKENIIDESGMPKERFSAEFPKEGPSILRIQQVVRGDSAAYFCASSPRTTSSYNEQFFGPGTRLTVL.

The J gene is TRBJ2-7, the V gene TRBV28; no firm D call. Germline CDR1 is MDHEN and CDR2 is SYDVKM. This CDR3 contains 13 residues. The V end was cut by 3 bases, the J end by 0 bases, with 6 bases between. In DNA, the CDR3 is TGTGCCAGCAGTTTTAAGAACTCCTACGAGCAGTACTTC. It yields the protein CASSFKNSYEQYF.

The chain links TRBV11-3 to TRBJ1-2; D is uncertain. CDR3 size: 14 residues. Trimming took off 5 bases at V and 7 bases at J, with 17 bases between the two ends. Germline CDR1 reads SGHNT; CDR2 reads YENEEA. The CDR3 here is CASSPLPRNGGYTF. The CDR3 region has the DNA TGTGCCAGCAGCCCTTTGCCCAGGAATGGTGGCTACACCTTC.

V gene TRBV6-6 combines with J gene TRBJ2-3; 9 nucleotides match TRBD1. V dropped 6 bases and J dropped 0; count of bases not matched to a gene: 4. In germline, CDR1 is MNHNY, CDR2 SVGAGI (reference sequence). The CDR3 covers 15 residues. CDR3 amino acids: CASRWTGESTDTQYF. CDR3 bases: TGTGCCAGCAGGTGGACAGGGGAAAGCACAGATACGCAGTATTTT.

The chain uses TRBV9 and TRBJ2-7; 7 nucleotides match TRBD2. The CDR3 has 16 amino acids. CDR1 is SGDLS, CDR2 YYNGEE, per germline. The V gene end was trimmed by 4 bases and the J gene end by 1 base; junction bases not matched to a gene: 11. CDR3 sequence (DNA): TGTGCCAGCAGCCCCGGACTAGACCTAACATCCTACGAGCAGTACTTC. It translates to CASSPGLDLTSYEQYF.

The chain's CDR3 is CASSWGGQETQYF. CDR3 DNA sequence: TGCGCCAGCAGCTGGGGTGGGCAAGAGACCCAGTACTTC. The V call is TRBV5-1, the J call TRBJ2-5; no clear D. Germline CDR1 reads SGHRS; CDR2 reads YFSETQ. Trimming took 3 bases from V and 2 from J, leaving 8 bases between them. This CDR3 has 13 residues.

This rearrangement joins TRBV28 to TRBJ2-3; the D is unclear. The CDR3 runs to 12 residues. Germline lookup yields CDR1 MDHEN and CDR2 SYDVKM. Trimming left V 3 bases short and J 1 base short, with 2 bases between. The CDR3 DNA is TGTGCCAGCAGTTTGGGCACAGATACGCAGTATTTT. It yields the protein CASSLGTDTQYF.

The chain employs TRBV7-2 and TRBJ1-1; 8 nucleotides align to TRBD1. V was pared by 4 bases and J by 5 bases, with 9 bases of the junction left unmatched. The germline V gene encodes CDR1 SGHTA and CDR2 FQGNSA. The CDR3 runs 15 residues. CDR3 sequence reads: CASSWTGSGWTEAFF. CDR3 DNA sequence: TGTGCCAGCAGCTGGACAGGGTCCGGGTGGACTGAAGCTTTCTTT.